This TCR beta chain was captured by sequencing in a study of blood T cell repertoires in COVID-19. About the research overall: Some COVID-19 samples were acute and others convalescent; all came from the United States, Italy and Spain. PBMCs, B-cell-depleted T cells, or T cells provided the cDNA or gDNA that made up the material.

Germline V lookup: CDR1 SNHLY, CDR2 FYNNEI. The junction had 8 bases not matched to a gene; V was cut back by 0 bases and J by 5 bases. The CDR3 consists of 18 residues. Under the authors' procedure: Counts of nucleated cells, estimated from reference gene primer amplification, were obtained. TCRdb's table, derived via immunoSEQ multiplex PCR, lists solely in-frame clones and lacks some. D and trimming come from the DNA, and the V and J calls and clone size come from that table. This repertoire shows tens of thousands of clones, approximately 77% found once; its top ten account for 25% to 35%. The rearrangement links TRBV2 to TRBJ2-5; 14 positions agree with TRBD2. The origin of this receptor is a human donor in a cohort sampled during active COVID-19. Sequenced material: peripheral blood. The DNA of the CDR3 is TGTGCCAGCAGTGAAGCGGGACTAGCGGGGGACCATCGTGAGACCCAGTACTTC. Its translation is CASSEAGLAGDHRETQYF.